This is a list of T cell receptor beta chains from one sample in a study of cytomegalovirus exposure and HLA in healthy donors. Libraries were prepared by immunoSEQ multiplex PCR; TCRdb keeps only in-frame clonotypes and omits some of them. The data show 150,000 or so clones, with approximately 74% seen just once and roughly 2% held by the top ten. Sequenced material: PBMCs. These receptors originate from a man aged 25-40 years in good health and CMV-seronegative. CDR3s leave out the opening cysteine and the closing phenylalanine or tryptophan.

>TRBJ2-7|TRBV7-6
ASSPAGGDSYEQY
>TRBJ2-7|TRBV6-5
ASRPPAGVSYEQY
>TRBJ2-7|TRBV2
ASSVEVGQSTY
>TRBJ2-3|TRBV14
ASSQGQRTDTQY
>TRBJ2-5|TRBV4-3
ASSQDAGDQETQY
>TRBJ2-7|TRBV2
ASSRQLYEQY
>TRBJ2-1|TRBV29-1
SVPGGASSYNEQF
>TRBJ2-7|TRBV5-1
ASSLDVRDLSYEQY
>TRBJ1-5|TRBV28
ASSLGRGAGNQPQH
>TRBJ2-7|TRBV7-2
ASSFRAGGTDEQY
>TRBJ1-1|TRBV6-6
ASSYSNPGTSEAF
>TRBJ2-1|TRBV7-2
ASSLKQVSYNEQF
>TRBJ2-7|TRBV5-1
ASSPGYLEEQY
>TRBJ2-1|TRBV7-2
ASSSDLAPNNEQF
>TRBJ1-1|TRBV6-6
ASRITVNTEAF
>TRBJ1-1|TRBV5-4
ASSLPGQGEAF
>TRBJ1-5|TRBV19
ASSAGVIGNQPQH
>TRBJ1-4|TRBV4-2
ASSQTGGGEKLF
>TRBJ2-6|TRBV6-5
ASSQGLGANVLT
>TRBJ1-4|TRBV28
ASSVTESATNEKLF
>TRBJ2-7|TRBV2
ASSERQGIY
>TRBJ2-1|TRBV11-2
ASSPRLASSYNEQF
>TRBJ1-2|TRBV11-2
ASSLLRGLGYT
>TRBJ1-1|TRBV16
ASSQSGQGASAF
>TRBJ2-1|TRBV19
AIARGGAYNEQF
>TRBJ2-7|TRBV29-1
SVVFWDRGISYEQY
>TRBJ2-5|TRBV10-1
ASRPGFQETQY
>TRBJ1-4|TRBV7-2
ASSLAEWTNEKLF
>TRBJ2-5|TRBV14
ASSQRGHRQETQY